Listed below are T cell receptor beta chains from one sample, sequenced in a study of CD8+ T cells in alopecia areata. Generated by immunoSEQ multiplex PCR, the TCRdb table keeps only in-frame clones and is missing some. The sample consists of 190,000 or so clones, roughly 64% of them appearing once. Specimen: CD8+ T cells sorted from blood, collected at week 24, from a patient treated with tofacitinib. Receptors were obtained from a human donor with alopecia areata. CDR3s include the opening cysteine and the closing phenylalanine or tryptophan. The D gene is left open where the match is weak. Size is stated for part of the rows, as once, few or many counts, or as a class when the clone is expanded.

cdr3_length | clone_size | j_call | v_call | d_call | cdr3_nt | cdr3_aa
15 | - | TRBJ2-7 | TRBV23-1 | TRBD1 | TGCGCCAGCAGACTAATCAGGGGGCAGTCCTACGAGCAGTACTTC | CASRLIRGQSYEQYF
12 | few | TRBJ2-5 | TRBV11-2 | TRBD1 | TGTGCCACAGGGACAGTTCAAGAGACCCAGTACTTC | CATGTVQETQYF
12 | - | TRBJ2-2 | TRBV30 | - | TGTGCCTGCAAAGGGTACACCGGGGAGCTGTTTTTT | CACKGYTGELFF
11 | - | TRBJ2-1 | TRBV30 | - | TGTGCCTGGAGTGTACACAATGAGCAGTTCTTC | CAWSVHNEQFF
15 | few | TRBJ2-2 | TRBV7-9 | - | TGTGCCAGCAGCTTAGATGGGGACTACACCGGGGAGCTGTTTTTT | CASSLDGDYTGELFF
14 | - | TRBJ1-2 | TRBV4-1 | - | TGCGCCAGCAGCCAAGATCCAGGGGAGTATGGCTACACCTTC | CASSQDPGEYGYTF
17 | - | TRBJ2-7 | TRBV4-1 | TRBD1 | TGCGCCAGCAGCCACGGACCGCGGGACAGGGGAGTCTACGAGCAGTACTTC | CASSHGPRDRGVYEQYF
15 | - | TRBJ2-3 | TRBV29-1 | TRBD1 | TGCAGCACCAGACAGGGGCCGATAATCACAGATACGCAGTATTTT | CSTRQGPIITDTQYF
12 | - | TRBJ1-1 | TRBV5-6 | - | TGTGCCAGCAGCTTGGGACAAACTCAAGCTTTCTTT | CASSLGQTQAFF
21 | - | TRBJ2-1 | TRBV23-1 | - | TGCGCCAGCAGTCAATTTTTGGATCCCCGAAGGGAGCGGAAGGCCTACAATGAGCAGTTCTTC | CASSQFLDPRRERKAYNEQFF
15 | - | TRBJ1-1 | TRBV4-1 | - | TGCGCCAGCAGCGAAAGTAGAGGACTCATAGCGTCGGCTTTCTTT | CASSESRGLIASAFF
14 | - | TRBJ2-7 | TRBV7-2 | - | TGTGCCAGCAGCTTAGTCGGCAGTTCCTACGAGCAGTACTTC | CASSLVGSSYEQYF
12 | - | TRBJ1-1 | TRBV19 | TRBD1 | TGTGCCACTAAACAGGGGGTCACTGAAGCTTTCTTT | CATKQGVTEAFF
14 | - | TRBJ1-2 | TRBV7-9 | - | TGTGCCAGCAGCCAGGGACCTAATAACTATGGCTACACCTTC | CASSQGPNNYGYTF
20 | - | TRBJ2-7 | TRBV27 | TRBD1 | TGTGCCAGCAGTTTGTACGCCATGAAAGGACAGGCCCCACCTAACTACGAGCAGTACTTC | CASSLYAMKGQAPPNYEQYF
15 | - | TRBJ2-1 | TRBV6-1 | TRBD1 | TGTGCCAGCAGTACCAAAGGGACAGAATACAATGAGCAGTTCTTC | CASSTKGTEYNEQFF
12 | - | TRBJ2-3 | TRBV9 | - | TGTGCCAGCAGCCCCGGGTTGGATACGCAGTATTTT | CASSPGLDTQYF
15 | - | TRBJ1-5 | TRBV12-5 | - | TGTGCTAGTGGTTTGACGGGGACTACGCGGCAGCCCCAGCATTTT | CASGLTGTTRQPQHF
15 | few | TRBJ2-3 | TRBV30 | - | TGTGCCTGGAGTGACCCCAATTGGAGGACAGATACGCAGTATTTT | CAWSDPNWRTDTQYF
16 | - | TRBJ1-2 | TRBV30 | - | TGTGCCTGGAGTCTAGGCAGTGGAGCCCCTAACTATGGCTACACCTTC | CAWSLGSGAPNYGYTF
16 | few | TRBJ2-3 | TRBV7-9 | - | TGTGCCAGCAGCTTAGCGACAGCTACCTTCACAGATACGCAGTATTTT | CASSLATATFTDTQYF
13 | - | TRBJ1-1 | TRBV29-1 | - | TGCAGCGTTGCAGGGTCTTCGGGCACTGAAGCTTTCTTT | CSVAGSSGTEAFF
15 | - | TRBJ1-1 | TRBV9 | - | TGTGCCAGCAGCCCCCCACTGGGAGGGGGCACTGAAGCTTTCTTT | CASSPPLGGGTEAFF
13 | once | TRBJ1-2 | TRBV27 | - | TGTGCCAGCGGTCGACAGGACAGTTATGGCTACACCTTC | CASGRQDSYGYTF
15 | few | TRBJ1-1 | TRBV7-8 | TRBD1 | TGTGCCAGCAGCTTACAGGACAGGGGTGGAAACGAAGCTTTCTTT | CASSLQDRGGNEAFF
14 | - | TRBJ1-5 | TRBV5-6 | - | TGTGCCAGCAGCTTTTATAGTTCGATGATGCCCCAGCATTTT | CASSFYSSMMPQHF
12 | - | TRBJ1-1 | TRBV4-1 | - | TGCGCCACCGGGACTCTGGCCACTGAAGCTTTCTTT | CATGTLATEAFF
15 | - | TRBJ2-7 | TRBV5-1 | - | TGCGCCAGCAGCGGTACTAGTTCTCCCTCCTACGAGCAGTACTTC | CASSGTSSPSYEQYF
12 | few | TRBJ2-7 | TRBV14 | - | TGTGCCAGCAGCCACTCGAGGGAGGAGCAGTACTTC | CASSHSREEQYF
16 | - | TRBJ2-5 | TRBV6-6 | - | TGTGCCAGCAGTTACTCCCACCGGGACTTTCAAGAGACCCAGTACTTC | CASSYSHRDFQETQYF
16 | - | TRBJ2-5 | TRBV13 | - | TGTGCCAGCAGCTTAGTGCAGGGTACCTATCAAGAGACCCAGTACTTC | CASSLVQGTYQETQYF
15 | few | TRBJ1-5 | TRBV6-5 | - | TGTGCCAGCAAGTGTCGGGTCAGTTGCAATCAGCCCCAGCATTTT | CASKCRVSCNQPQHF
14 | - | TRBJ1-2 | TRBV6-5 | - | TGTGCCAGCACCACCCTTCCGGCTAACTATGGCTACACCTTC | CASTTLPANYGYTF
11 | - | TRBJ2-7 | TRBV29-1 | - | TGCAGCGTTGGCCGGGAGTACGAGCAGTACTTC | CSVGREYEQYF
13 | - | TRBJ1-5 | TRBV13 | - | TGTGCCAGCAGCTCAGGGACTGATCAGCCCCAGCATTTT | CASSSGTDQPQHF
13 | - | TRBJ2-5 | TRBV2 | - | TGTGCCAGCGTTGGACAGCTCCAAGAGACCCAGTACTTC | CASVGQLQETQYF
16 | few | TRBJ1-3 | TRBV14 | - | TGTGCCAGCAGCCAAGACCAACCAGGGTCTGGAAACACCATATATTTT | CASSQDQPGSGNTIYF
16 | - | TRBJ2-6 | TRBV9 | - | TGTGCCAGCAGGCAAGGACTCGACTCTGGGGCCAACGTCCTGACTTTC | CASRQGLDSGANVLTF
13 | - | TRBJ1-2 | TRBV5-6 | TRBD1 | TGTGCCAGCAGCAGAGACAGGGGCTATGGCTACACCTTC | CASSRDRGYGYTF
12 | - | TRBJ1-2 | TRBV29-1 | - | TGCAGCGCCGCCGTCACAGGACGTGGCTACACCTTC | CSAAVTGRGYTF
13 | - | TRBJ2-7 | TRBV30 | - | TGTGCCTGGAGTCACGGGACAACCTACGAGCAGTACTTC | CAWSHGTTYEQYF
13 | - | TRBJ2-2 | TRBV19 | - | TGTGCCAGTACCGAGGTTTCCGGCGGGGAGCTGTTTTTT | CASTEVSGGELFF